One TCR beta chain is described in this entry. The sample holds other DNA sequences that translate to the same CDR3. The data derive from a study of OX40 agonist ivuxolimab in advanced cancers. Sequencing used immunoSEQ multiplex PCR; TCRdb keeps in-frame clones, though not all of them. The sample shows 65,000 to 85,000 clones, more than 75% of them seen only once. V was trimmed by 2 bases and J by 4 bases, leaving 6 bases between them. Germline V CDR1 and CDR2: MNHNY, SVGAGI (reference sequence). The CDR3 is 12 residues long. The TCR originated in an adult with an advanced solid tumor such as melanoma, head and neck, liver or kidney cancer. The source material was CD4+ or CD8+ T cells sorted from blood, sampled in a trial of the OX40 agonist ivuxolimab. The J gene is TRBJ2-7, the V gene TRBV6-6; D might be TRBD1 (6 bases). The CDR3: CASSYRGYEQYF. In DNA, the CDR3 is TGTGCCAGCAGTTACAGGGGGTACGAGCAGTACTTC.